The next 27 T cell receptor beta chains were all read from a single sample in a study of early T cells in non-severe SARS-CoV-2 infection. TCRdb processed the 5' RACE reads anew with MiXCR; each CDR3 protein has one entry. The table has 90,000 to 120,000 distinct CDR3 sequences, over 8.5% seen once; the top ten hold approximately 6.9%. The material sequenced was whole blood. Source of these receptors: an adult who was a healthcare worker with PCR-confirmed SARS-CoV-2 infection or an uninfected control (not recorded which).

The chain carries TRBV5-4 and TRBJ2-3, with TRBD1 matching 8 bases. With 3 bases clipped from V and 1 base from J, the junction kept 4 bases outside the gene matches. Germline V lookup: CDR1 SGHNT, CDR2 YYREEE (reference sequence). The CDR3 is made up of 15 amino acids. CDR3 amino acids: CASSSRGHGTDTQYF. Here the CDR3 DNA reads TGTGCCAGCAGCTCCAGGGGGCATGGCACAGATACGCAGTATTTT.

The table lists this clonotype with a few counts. The gene calls are TRBV5-5 and TRBJ2-3, with 13 bases matching TRBD2. Trimming cost V 3 bases and J 5 bases; bases outside gene matches: 6. Germline CDR1 and CDR2: SGHKS and YYEKEE (reference sequence). This CDR3 spans 16 amino acids. The CDR3 loop is CASSSGLAGVIDTQYF. In DNA, the CDR3 is TGTGCCAGCAGCTCAGGACTAGCGGGAGTGATAGATACGCAGTATTTT. Together with reference TRBV5-5 and TRBJ2-3, the CDR3 gives the full variable domain: DAGVTQSPTHLIKTRGQQVTLRCSPISGHKSVSWYQQVLGQGPQFIFQYYEKEERGRGNFPDRFSARQFPNYSSELNVNALLLGDSALYLCASSSGLAGVIDTQYFGPGTRLTVL.

This clonotype was found a few times. This chain joins TRBV10-3 and TRBJ2-1, with D perhaps matching TRBD1 or TRBD2 (6 bases each). In germline, CDR1 is ENHRY, CDR2 SYGVKD. V was clipped by 3 bases and J by 8 bases, with 8 bases between them. The CDR3 consists of 12 residues. The CDR3 sequence is CAISEGGHEQFF. CDR3 in DNA: TGTGCCATCAGTGAAGGGGGGCATGAGCAGTTCTTC.

This clonotype was recorded at least ten times. The V call is TRBV10-3, the J call TRBJ2-1; D might be TRBD1 (5 bases). CDR3 size: 14 residues. The V and J ends lost 6 bases and 1 base respectively, with 10 bases between them. CDR1 ENHRY and CDR2 SYGVKD come from the germline V gene. CDR3 sequence (DNA): TGTGCCATCAGCTCAGGGTCGTCCTACAATGAGCAGTTCTTC. Protein sequence: CAISSGSSYNEQFF.

In its sample, this clonotype was seen many times. This chain joins TRBV12-3 or TRBV12-4 and TRBJ1-5; D unresolved. Trimming pared 3 bases from V and 3 bases from J, leaving 9 bases between. The CDR3 extends over 14 amino acids. The DNA of the CDR3 is TGTGCCAGCAGTTTGGGTCACCCCAATCAGCCCCAGCATTTT. This translates into CASSLGHPNQPQHF.

The chain carries TRBV5-5 and TRBJ2-7; TRBD1 is a possible D gene (5 bases). CDR1 and CDR2 (germline): SGHKS, YYEKEE (reference sequence). The CDR3 loop spans 17 amino acids. V lost 4 bases and J lost 0, with 20 bases in between. The CDR3 loop reads CASSLEMGRVSSYEQYF. In DNA, the CDR3 is TGTGCCAGCAGCCTTGAGATGGGCAGGGTGAGCTCCTACGAGCAGTACTTC.

Ten or more counts support this clonotype. This chain connects TRBV7-6 to TRBJ2-1; 7 nucleotides align to TRBD2. The CDR3 contains 15 residues. V shed 1 base and J 9 bases; nucleotides not matched to a gene: 9. CDR1 is SGHVS and CDR2 is FNYEAQ in the germline V gene. CDR3 residues: CASSLVAGVFGEQFF. The CDR3 DNA sequence: TGTGCCAGCAGCTTAGTGGCGGGAGTTTTCGGTGAGCAGTTCTTC.

This clonotype was counted many times. The chain employs TRBV10-2 and TRBJ2-7, with 15 bases identical to TRBD2. The junction had 3 bases not matched to a gene; V was cut back by 4 bases and J by 5 bases. CDR3 length: 15 residues. Germline V lookup: CDR1 WSHSY, CDR2 SAAADI. The CDR3 DNA sequence: TGCGCCAGCAGTGCCCGGACTAGCGGGAGGGACGAGCAGTACTTC. As protein: CASSARTSGRDEQYF.

The chain combines TRBV28 with TRBJ2-2; D gene ambiguous. CDR3 size: 15 residues. V dropped 3 bases and J dropped 3 bases, with 11 bases sitting between them. Germline-derived CDR1 and CDR2 are MDHEN and SYDVKM. In DNA form, the CDR3 reads TGTGCCAGCAGTTTGGGTCGACTGCACACCGGGGAGCTGTTTTTT. Translation: CASSLGRLHTGELFF. The whole variable domain, filled in from reference TRBV28 and TRBJ2-2, reads DVKVTQSSRYLVKRTGEKVFLECVQDMDHENMFWYRQDPGLGLRLIYFSYDVKMKEKGDIPEGYSVSREKKERFSLILESASTNQTSMYLCASSLGRLHTGELFFGEGSRLTVL.

This clonotype occurred once. Mismatch with germline at one junction end may stem from a read error. This chain links TRBV7-6 with TRBJ2-2; D call uncertain. Germline-derived CDR1 and CDR2 are SGHVS and FNYEAQ. The CDR3 loop spans 12 amino acids. In DNA form, the CDR3 reads TGTGCCGGCAGCTTATCCTCCGGGGAGCTGTTTTTT. This translates into CAGSLSSGELFF.

V and J are TRBV28 and TRBJ2-3, with D unresolved. From germline, CDR1 is MDHEN and CDR2 SYDVKM. V shed 6 bases and J shed 4 bases, with 11 bases lying between them. The CDR3 covers 13 residues. The CDR3 DNA follows: TGTGCCAGCAGCAATGGTTTTTCAGATACGCAGTATTTT. Its protein product is CASSNGFSDTQYF.

In its sample, this clonotype was seen many times. V gene TRBV29-1 combines with J gene TRBJ2-2; D tentatively fits TRBD1 or TRBD2 (5 bases each). CDR3 length: 13 amino acids. V was trimmed by 7 bases and J by 4 bases, leaving 13 bases between them. Germline-derived CDR1 and CDR2 are SQVTM and ANQGSEA. In nucleotides, the CDR3 is TGCAGCGCGGCCGGGACGATCACCGGGGAGCTGTTTTTT. Translating gives CSAAGTITGELFF.

This clonotype came up many times. This chain connects TRBV29-1 to TRBJ1-6; no definite D call. Germline V gives CDR1 SQVTM, CDR2 ANQGSEA. Trimming shortened V by 2 bases and J by 7 bases, and 12 bases separated the two germline ends. This CDR3 has 14 residues. For the CDR3, the DNA is TGCAGCGTTGAATCTGGGCCCCTGAATTCACCCCTCCACTTT. This encodes CSVESGPLNSPLHF.

This clonotype has ten or more counts. V usage is TRBV28 and J usage is TRBJ1-2; unclear D gene. V lost 7 bases to trimming and J lost 3 bases, with 15 bases between them. Germline V gene lookup returns CDR1 MDHEN and CDR2 SYDVKM. CDR3 length: 14 amino acids. CDR3 nucleotides: TGTGCCAGCACCCTCCACGGGCAATACTATGGCTACACCTTC. Its translation: CASTLHGQYYGYTF.

The rearrangement uses TRBV14 and TRBJ2-7, with D perhaps matching TRBD1 (6 bases). The germline V and J ends were trimmed by 2 bases and 6 bases, with 11 bases remaining between them. The germline V gene encodes CDR1 SGHDN and CDR2 FVKESK. The CDR3 consists of 13 residues. The CDR3 is CASSQRRGGEQYF. The CDR3 DNA is TGTGCCAGCAGCCAACGTCGAGGGGGCGAGCAGTACTTC.

Ten or more counts support this clonotype. J is TRBJ2-7 and V is TRBV11-2, with 7 positions matching TRBD1. Per the germline V gene, CDR1 is SGHAT and CDR2 is FQNNGV. Losses at the gene ends were 3 bases for V and 2 bases for J; bases not matched to a gene: 7. The length of the CDR3 is 15 residues. CDR3 DNA sequence: TGTGCCAGCAGCTTCACAGGGGCAGGAACCTACGAGCAGTACTTC. It yields the protein CASSFTGAGTYEQYF.

The chain is built from TRBV25-1 and TRBJ1-1, with D perhaps matching TRBD1 (5 bases). Trimming took off 8 bases at V and 8 bases at J, with 12 bases between the two ends. The length of the CDR3 is 11 residues. Germline lookup yields CDR1 MGHDK and CDR2 SYGVNS. The CDR3 nucleotides read TGTGCCAGCGGCGCTAGGGGCGAAGCTTTCTTT. Translation gives CASGARGEAFF. Based on the CDR3 plus reference TRBV25-1 and TRBJ1-1, the full variable domain is EADIYQTPRYLVIGTGKKITLECSQTMGHDKMYWYQQDPGMELHLIHYSYGVNSTEKGDLSSESTVSRIRTEHFPLTLESARPSHTSQYLCASGARGEAFFGQGTRLTVV.

This clonotype was detected many times. CDR3 loop: CASSQVGRDRGRETQYF. The CDR3 nucleotides are TGCGCCAGCAGCCAAGTCGGGCGGGACAGGGGGCGCGAGACCCAGTACTTC. The chain combines TRBV4-1 with TRBJ2-5; TRBD1 matches at 12 bases. The CDR3 length is 17 residues. The V gene end was trimmed by 1 base and the J gene end by 5 bases; junction bases not matched to a gene: 8. In germline, CDR1 is MGHRA, CDR2 YSYEKL.

With regard to this clonotype: This clone may be a read error of a much larger clone one base away. The chain is built from TRBV29-1 and TRBJ1-2, with D possibly matching TRBD1 (5 bases). V was cut by 5 bases and J by 3 bases, with 13 bases left in between. CDR3 length: 13 amino acids. Per germline, CDR1 SQVTM and CDR2 ANQGSEA. Here the CDR3 DNA reads TGCAGCGTTCAGACAGATCCATACTATGGCTACACCTTC. Translation: CSVQTDPYYGYTF.

This clonotype appeared many times. The chain couples TRBV5-1 to TRBJ2-7; D not certain. Per germline, CDR1 SGHRS and CDR2 YFSETQ. The CDR3 sequence is 14 residues long. V was cut by 0 bases and J by 1 base, with 8 bases left in between. In nucleotides, the CDR3 is TGCGCCAGCAGCTTGGACTCCCGGTCCTACGAGCAGTACTTC. Translation: CASSLDSRSYEQYF.

CDR3 nucleotides: TGTGCCAGCAGTTCGGCGGGAGGGGAGGAGACCCAGTACTTC. This codes for CASSSAGGEETQYF. The rearrangement uses TRBV6-2 or TRBV6-3 and TRBJ2-5; 9 bases are shared with TRBD2. This CDR3 is built from 14 residues. Germline trimming cut 4 bases from V and 5 bases from J; bases unmatched to any gene: 5. Looked up from germline, CDR1 is MNHEY and CDR2 is SVGEGT.

The CDR3 loop is CASSHRGQYEKLFF. CDR3 in DNA: TGTGCCAGCAGTCACAGGGGGCAGTATGAAAAACTGTTTTTT. The chain recombines TRBV6-5 with TRBJ1-4; 9 bases line up with TRBD1. This CDR3 is built from 14 residues. Germline V gene sequence: CDR1 MNHEY, CDR2 SVGAGI. The V and J ends lost 5 bases and 6 bases, in that order; junction bases with no gene match: 4.

This clonotype has at least ten counts. Here the CDR3 DNA reads TGTGCCAGCAGTTTTGTTGGGGCCACAGAAAACGAGCAGTACTTC. Residues: CASSFVGATENEQYF. The chain combines TRBV12-3 or TRBV12-4 with TRBJ2-7, with D maybe TRBD1 (5 bases). This CDR3 has 15 amino acids. V was cut by 3 bases and J by 5 bases, with 17 bases left in between.

The chain is built from TRBV6-6 and TRBJ2-3; D is unclear. The V gene lost 7 bases and the J gene lost 1 base, with 6 bases spanning the gap. This CDR3 spans 12 amino acids. Germline CDR1 reads MNHNY; CDR2 reads SVGAGI (reference sequence). Here the CDR3 reads CASTLRTDTQYF. In nucleotides, the CDR3 is TGTGCCAGCACTCTCCGCACAGATACGCAGTATTTT.

The rearrangement links TRBV9 to TRBJ2-1, with unresolved D. The ends were cut back, 0 bases at V and 3 bases at J, with 10 bases in the middle. CDR1 and CDR2 (germline): SGDLS, YYNGEE. This CDR3 has 15 amino acids. The CDR3 spells CASSVEGNYYNEQFF. CDR3 DNA sequence: TGTGCCAGCAGCGTAGAAGGGAATTACTACAATGAGCAGTTCTTC.

The J gene is TRBJ2-1, the V gene TRBV28; 8 bases are a match to TRBD1. J lost 6 bases, V lost 4 bases, and 2 bases had no gene match. Germline V lookup: CDR1 MDHEN, CDR2 SYDVKM. The CDR3 is made up of 13 amino acids. The CDR3 coding sequence is TGTGCCAGCAGTTATGGACAGGGCAATGAGCAGTTCTTC. Its translation is CASSYGQGNEQFF. The entire variable domain, with the rest obtained from reference TRBV28 and TRBJ2-1, is as follows: DVKVTQSSRYLVKRTGEKVFLECVQDMDHENMFWYRQDPGLGLRLIYFSYDVKMKEKGDIPEGYSVSREKKERFSLILESASTNQTSMYLCASSYGQGNEQFFGPGTRLTVL.

At least ten counts were recorded for this clonotype. The J gene is TRBJ2-7, the V gene TRBV7-9; perhaps TRBD2 as D (5 bases). The germline V gene has CDR1 SEHNR and CDR2 FQNEAQ (reference sequence). CDR3 length: 13 amino acids. V gave up 1 base and J gave up 5 bases, with 9 bases separating them. The CDR3 nucleotides are TGTGCCAGCAGCTTAGGTGGAGGAAACGAGCAGTACTTC. This sequence encodes CASSLGGGNEQYF.